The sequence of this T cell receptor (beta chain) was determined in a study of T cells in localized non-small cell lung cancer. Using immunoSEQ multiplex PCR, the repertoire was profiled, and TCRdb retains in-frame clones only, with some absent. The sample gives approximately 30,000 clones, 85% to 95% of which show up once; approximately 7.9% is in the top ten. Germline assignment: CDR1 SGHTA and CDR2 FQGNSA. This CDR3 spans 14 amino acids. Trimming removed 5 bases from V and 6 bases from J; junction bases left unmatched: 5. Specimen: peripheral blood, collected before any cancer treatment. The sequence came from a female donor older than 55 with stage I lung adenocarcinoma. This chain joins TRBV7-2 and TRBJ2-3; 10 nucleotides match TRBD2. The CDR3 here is CASSPQRGGDTQYF. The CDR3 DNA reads TGTGCCAGCAGCCCACAGCGGGGGGGTGATACGCAGTATTTT. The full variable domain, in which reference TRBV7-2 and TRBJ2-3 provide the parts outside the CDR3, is GAGVSQSPSNKVTEKGKDVELRCDPISGHTALYWYRQSLGQGLEFLIYFQGNSAPDKSGLPSDRFSAERTGGSVSTLTIQRTQQEDSAVYLCASSPQRGGDTQYFGPGTRLTVL.